This T cell receptor beta chain appears in the sequencing data of a study of T cell responses to AZD1222 COVID-19 vaccine. Turning to this clone: The antigen remains unidentified.

The germline CDR1 and CDR2 sequences are SGHTA and FQGNSA. The V end lost 5 bases, the J end lost 3 bases, and 14 bases lay between the germline ends. There are 15 residues in the CDR3. Study-level findings and limits: Regions 160-218 and 743-854 dominated among vaccine-associated CD4 TCRs spanning spike. The donors showed a predominance of white British ancestry and of females, with possible underestimation of clonal diversity.

Profiling relied on immunoSEQ multiplex PCR, and the TCRdb table lists in-frame clones only, not all of them. The data hold 65,000 to 80,000 clones, with roughly 87% observed a single time. The source was peripheral blood, collected on day 0 of AZD1222 vaccination. The source of this sequence is an adult in good health. The V gene is TRBV7-2, the J gene TRBJ1-5; D remains unclear. The CDR3 nucleotides read TGTGCCAGCAGCCCCCGTGTCGGAAACAATCAGCCCCAGCATTTT. This translates into CASSPRVGNNQPQHF.